Below, one T cell receptor beta chain is given with its context. Its antigen is currently unknown. Germline assignment: CDR1 MGHRA and CDR2 YSYEKL. The CDR3 has 13 residues. V was pared by 1 base and J by 6 bases, with 7 bases between. The donors were members of the validation cohort comprising about 130 subjects, separate from the roughly 670-subject first cohort. The sample belongs to a study of cytomegalovirus exposure and HLA in healthy donors. General study points: Some public TCRs appeared in many individuals, while most sequences were rare. Cytomegalovirus association was listed for roughly 160 TCR beta chains.

Sequencing used immunoSEQ multiplex PCR; TCRdb keeps in-frame clones, though not all of them. The profile shows about 220,000 clones, around 90% of them singletons. The TCR comes from a woman younger than 35 in good health and CMV-seronegative. This sequence joins TRBV4-1 and TRBJ2-4, with D possibly matching TRBD2 (5 bases). Source material: PBMCs. The CDR3 nucleotides are TGCGCCAGCAGCCAAGGAGGGAGAAACATTCAGTACTTC. Its translation is CASSQGGRNIQYF.